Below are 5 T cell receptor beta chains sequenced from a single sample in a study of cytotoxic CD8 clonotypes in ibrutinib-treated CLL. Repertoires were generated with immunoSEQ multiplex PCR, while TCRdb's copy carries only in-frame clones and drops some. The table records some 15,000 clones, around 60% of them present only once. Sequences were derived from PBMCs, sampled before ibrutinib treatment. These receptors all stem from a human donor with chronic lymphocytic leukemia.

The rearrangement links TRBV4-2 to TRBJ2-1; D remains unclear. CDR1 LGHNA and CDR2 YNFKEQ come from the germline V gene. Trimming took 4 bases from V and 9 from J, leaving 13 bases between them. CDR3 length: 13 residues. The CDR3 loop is CASSRLLGGEQFF. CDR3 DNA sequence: TGTGCCAGCAGCCGTCTACTGGGCGGTGAGCAGTTCTTC.

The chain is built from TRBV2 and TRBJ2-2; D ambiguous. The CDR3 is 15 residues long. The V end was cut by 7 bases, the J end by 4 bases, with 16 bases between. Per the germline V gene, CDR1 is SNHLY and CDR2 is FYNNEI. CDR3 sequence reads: CASNPQTPSTGELFF. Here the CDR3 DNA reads TGTGCCAGCAACCCCCAAACCCCAAGCACCGGGGAGCTGTTTTTT.

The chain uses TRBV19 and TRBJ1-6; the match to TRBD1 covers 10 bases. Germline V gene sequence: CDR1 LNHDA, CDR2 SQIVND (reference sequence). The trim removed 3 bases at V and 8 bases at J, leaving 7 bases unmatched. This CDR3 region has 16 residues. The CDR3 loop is CASSMRQGAGDSPLHF. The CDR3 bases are TGTGCCAGTAGTATGCGACAGGGGGCCGGGGATTCACCCCTCCACTTT.

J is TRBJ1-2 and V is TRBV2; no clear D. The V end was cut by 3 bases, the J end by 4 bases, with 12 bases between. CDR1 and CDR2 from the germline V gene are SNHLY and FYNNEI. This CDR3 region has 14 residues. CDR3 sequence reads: CASSDRRPPYGYTF. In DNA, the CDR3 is TGTGCCAGCAGTGATCGCAGGCCCCCCTATGGCTACACCTTC.

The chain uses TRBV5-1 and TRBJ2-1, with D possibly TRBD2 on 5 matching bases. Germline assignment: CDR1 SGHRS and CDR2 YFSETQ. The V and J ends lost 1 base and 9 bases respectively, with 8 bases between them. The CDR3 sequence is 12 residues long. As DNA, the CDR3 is TGCGCCAGCAGCTTGTACGGGGTTGAGCAGTTCTTC. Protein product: CASSLYGVEQFF.